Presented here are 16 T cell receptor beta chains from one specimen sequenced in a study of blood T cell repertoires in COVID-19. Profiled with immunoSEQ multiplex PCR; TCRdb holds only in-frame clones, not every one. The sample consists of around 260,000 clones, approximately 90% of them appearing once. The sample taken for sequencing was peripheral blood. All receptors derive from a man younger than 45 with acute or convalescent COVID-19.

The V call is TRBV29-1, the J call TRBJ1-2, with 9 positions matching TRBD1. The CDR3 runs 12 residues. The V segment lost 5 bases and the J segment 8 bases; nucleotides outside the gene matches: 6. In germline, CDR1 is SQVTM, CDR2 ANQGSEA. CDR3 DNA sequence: TGCAGCGTTCAACAGGGGGCGGAAGGCTACACCTTC. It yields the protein CSVQQGAEGYTF.

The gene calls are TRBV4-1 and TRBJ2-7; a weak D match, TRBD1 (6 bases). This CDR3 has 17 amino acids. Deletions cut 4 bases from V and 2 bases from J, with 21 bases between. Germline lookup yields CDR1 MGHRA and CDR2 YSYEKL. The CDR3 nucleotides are TGCGCCAGCAGCCGCACCGCATCCTCGGGACAACCCTACGAGCAGTACTTC. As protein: CASSRTASSGQPYEQYF.

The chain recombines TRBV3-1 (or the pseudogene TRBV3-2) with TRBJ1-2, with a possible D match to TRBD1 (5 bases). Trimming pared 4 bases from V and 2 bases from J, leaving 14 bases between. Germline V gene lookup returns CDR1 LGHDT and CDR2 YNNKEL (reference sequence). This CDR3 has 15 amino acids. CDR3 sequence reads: CASSRREGANYGYTF. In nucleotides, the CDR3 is TGTGCCAGCAGCCGTCGTGAAGGGGCGAACTATGGCTACACCTTC.

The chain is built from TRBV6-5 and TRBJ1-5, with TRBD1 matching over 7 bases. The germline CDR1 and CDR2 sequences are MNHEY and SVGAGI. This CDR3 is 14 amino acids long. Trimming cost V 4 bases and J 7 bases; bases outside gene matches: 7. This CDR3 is CASSFTGVRQPQHF. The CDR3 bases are TGTGCCAGCAGTTTTACAGGGGTACGACAGCCCCAGCATTTT.

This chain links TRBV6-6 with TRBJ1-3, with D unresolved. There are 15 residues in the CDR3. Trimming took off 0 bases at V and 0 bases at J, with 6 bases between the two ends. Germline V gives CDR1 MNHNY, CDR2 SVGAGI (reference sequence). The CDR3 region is CASSYSPSSGNTIYF. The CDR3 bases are TGTGCCAGCAGTTACTCCCCTAGCTCTGGAAACACCATATATTTT.

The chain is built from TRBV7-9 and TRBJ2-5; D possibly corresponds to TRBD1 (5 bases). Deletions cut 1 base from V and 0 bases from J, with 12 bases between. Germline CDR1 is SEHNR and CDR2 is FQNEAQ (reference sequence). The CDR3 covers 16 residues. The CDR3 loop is CASSLGGGNHQETQYF. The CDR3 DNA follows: TGTGCCAGCAGCTTAGGGGGCGGAAATCACCAAGAGACCCAGTACTTC. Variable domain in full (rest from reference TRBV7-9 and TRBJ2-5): DTGVSQNPRHKITKRGQNVTFRCDPISEHNRLYWYRQTLGQGPEFLTYFQNEAQLEKSRLLSDRFSAERPKGSFSTLEIQRTEQGDSAMYLCASSLGGGNHQETQYFGPGTRLLVL.

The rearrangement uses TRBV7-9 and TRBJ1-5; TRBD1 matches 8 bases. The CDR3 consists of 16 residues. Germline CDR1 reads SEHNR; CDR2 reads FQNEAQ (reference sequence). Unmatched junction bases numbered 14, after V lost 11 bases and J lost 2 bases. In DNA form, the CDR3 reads TGTGCCCGCAAAGGCAGGGGGCGCGGGGGCAATCAGCCCCAGCATTTT. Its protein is CARKGRGRGGNQPQHF.

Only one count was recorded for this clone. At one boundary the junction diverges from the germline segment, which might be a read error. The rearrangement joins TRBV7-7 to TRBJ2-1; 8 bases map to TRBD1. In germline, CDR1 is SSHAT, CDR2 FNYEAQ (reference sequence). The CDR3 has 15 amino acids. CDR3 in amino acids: CASSSNRGIYNEQFF. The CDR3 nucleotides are TGTGCTAGCAGCTCAAACAGGGGGATTTACAATGAGCAGTTCTTC.

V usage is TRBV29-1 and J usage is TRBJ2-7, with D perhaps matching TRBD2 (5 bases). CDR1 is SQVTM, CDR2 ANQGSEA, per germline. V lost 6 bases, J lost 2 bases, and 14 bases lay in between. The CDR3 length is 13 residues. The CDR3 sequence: CSVGMDWAYEQYF. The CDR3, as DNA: TGCAGCGTCGGCATGGACTGGGCCTACGAGCAGTACTTC.

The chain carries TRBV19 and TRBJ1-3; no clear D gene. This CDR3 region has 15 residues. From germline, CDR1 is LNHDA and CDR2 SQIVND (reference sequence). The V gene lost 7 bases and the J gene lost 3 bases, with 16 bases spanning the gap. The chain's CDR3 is CASIGAPGIGNTIYF. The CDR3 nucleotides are TGTGCCAGTATCGGAGCCCCGGGAATTGGAAACACCATATATTTT.

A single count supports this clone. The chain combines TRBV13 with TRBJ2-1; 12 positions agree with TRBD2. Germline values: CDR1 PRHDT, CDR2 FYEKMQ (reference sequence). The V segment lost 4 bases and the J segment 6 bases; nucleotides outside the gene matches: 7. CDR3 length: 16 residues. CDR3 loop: CASSYRLAGVINEQFF. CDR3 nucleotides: TGTGCCAGCAGCTACAGACTAGCGGGAGTTATCAATGAGCAGTTCTTC.

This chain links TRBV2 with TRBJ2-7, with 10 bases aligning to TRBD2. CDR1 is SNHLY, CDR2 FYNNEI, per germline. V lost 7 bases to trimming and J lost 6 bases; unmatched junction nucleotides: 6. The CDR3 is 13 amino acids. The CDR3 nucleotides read TGTGCCAGCAAGTCTAGCGGGGGAGGCGAGCAGTACTTC. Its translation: CASKSSGGGEQYF. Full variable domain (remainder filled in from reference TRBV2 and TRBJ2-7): EPEVTQTPSHQVTQMGQEVILRCVPISNHLYFYWYRQILGQKVEFLVSFYNNEISEKSEIFDDQFSVERPDGSNFTLKIRSTKLEDSAMYFCASKSSGGGEQYFGPGTRLTVT.

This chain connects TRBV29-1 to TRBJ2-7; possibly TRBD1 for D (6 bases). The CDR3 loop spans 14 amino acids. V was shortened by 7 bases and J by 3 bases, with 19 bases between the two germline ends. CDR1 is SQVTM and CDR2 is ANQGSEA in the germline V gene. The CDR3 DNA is TGCAGCGCCCTAGGGGGTAGGGTTCACTACGAGCAGTACTTC. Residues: CSALGGRVHYEQYF.

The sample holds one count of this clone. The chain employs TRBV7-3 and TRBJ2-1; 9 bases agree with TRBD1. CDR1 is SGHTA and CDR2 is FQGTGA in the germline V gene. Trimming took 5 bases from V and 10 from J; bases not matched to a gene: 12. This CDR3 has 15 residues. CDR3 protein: CASSPGTGFGREQFF. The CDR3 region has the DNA TGTGCCAGCAGCCCCGGGACAGGGTTCGGGCGCGAGCAGTTCTTC.

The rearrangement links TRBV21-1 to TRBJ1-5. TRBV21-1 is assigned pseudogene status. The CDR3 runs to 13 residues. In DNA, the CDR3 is TGTGCCAGCAGGCGGGACGGCAATCAGCCCCAGCATTTT. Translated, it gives CASRRDGNQPQHF.

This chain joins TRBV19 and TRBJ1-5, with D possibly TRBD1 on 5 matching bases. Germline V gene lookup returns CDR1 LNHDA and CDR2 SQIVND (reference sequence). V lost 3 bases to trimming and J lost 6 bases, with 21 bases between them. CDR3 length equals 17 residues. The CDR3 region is CASSIGPQQGRGQPQHF. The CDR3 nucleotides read TGTGCCAGTAGTATCGGTCCCCAGCAGGGAAGAGGTCAGCCCCAGCATTTT.